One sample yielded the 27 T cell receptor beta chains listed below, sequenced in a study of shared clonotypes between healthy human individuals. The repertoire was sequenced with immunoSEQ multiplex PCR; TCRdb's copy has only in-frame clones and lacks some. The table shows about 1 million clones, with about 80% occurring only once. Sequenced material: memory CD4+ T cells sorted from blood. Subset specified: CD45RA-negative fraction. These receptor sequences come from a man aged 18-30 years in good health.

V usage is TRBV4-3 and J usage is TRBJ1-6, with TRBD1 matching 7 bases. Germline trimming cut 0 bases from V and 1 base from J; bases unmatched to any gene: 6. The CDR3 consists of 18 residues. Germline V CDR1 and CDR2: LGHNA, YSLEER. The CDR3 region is CASSQEEQGPSYNSPLHF. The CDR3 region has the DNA TGCGCCAGCAGCCAAGAGGAACAGGGGCCGTCCTATAATTCACCCCTCCACTTT.

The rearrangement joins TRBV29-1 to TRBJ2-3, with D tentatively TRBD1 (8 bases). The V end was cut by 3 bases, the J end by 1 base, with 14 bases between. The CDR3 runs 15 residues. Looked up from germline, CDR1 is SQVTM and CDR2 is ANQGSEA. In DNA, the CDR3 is TGCAGCGTTGATCGCGGGGGACAGGGCACAGATACGCAGTATTTT. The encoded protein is CSVDRGGQGTDTQYF.

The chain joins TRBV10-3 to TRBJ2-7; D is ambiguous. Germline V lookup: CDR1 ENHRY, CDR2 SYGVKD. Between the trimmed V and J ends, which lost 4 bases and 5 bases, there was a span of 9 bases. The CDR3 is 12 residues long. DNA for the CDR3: TGTGCCATCAGTGTGCAGAATCACGAGCAGTACTTC. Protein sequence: CAISVQNHEQYF.

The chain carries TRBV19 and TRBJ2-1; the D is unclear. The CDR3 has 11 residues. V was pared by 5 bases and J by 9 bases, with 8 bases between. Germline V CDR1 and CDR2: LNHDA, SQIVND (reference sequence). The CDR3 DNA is TGTGCCAGTAGTCACAGCATTGAGCAGTTCTTC. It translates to CASSHSIEQFF.

CDR3 nucleotide sequence: TGTGCCAGCTCACCATCAGACTGGAGCTCTGGAAACACCATATATTTT. Translation: CASSPSDWSSGNTIYF. The chain is built from TRBV18 and TRBJ1-3, with no clear D. The CDR3 consists of 16 residues. Germline assignment: CDR1 KGHSH and CDR2 LQKENI. V was pared by 2 bases and J by 0 bases, with 11 bases between. Supplemented by reference TRBV18 and TRBJ1-3, the full variable domain reads NAGVMQNPRHLVRRRGQEARLRCSPMKGHSHVYWYRQLPEEGLKFMVYLQKENIIDESGMPKERFSAEFPKEGPSILRIQQVVRGDSAAYFCASSPSDWSSGNTIYFGEGSWLTVV.

As DNA, the CDR3 is TGTGCCAGCAGCGACAATTCAGGGGTGGACGGAAACACCATATATTTT. This codes for CASSDNSGVDGNTIYF. J is TRBJ1-3 and V is TRBV9; weak D call: TRBD1 (6 bases). Deletions cut 3 bases from V and 4 bases from J, with 17 bases between. Germline loops: CDR1 SGDLS, CDR2 YYNGEE. CDR3 length equals 16 residues. The full variable domain, completed using reference TRBV9 and TRBJ1-3, is DSGVTQTPKHLITATGQRVTLRCSPRSGDLSVYWYQQSLDQGLQFLIQYYNGEERAKGNILERFSAQQFPDLHSELNLSSLELGDSALYFCASSDNSGVDGNTIYFGEGSWLTVV.

CDR3 DNA sequence: TGTGCCAGTTCCGGACAGGGGAGAAACTATGGCTACACCTTC. Its translation is CASSGQGRNYGYTF. The V gene is TRBV19, the J gene TRBJ1-2, with 9 bases identical to TRBD1. Germline V CDR1 and CDR2: LNHDA, SQIVND (reference sequence). The CDR3 is made up of 14 amino acids. V shed 8 bases and J 2 bases; nucleotides not matched to a gene: 6.

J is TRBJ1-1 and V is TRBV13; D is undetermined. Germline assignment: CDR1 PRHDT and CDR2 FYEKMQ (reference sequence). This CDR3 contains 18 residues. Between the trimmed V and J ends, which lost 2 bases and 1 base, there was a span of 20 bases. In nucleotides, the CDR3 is TGTGCCAGCAGCTTACCGGTAAGGACTCTAGGACCGAACACTGAAGCTTTCTTT. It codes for CASSLPVRTLGPNTEAFF.

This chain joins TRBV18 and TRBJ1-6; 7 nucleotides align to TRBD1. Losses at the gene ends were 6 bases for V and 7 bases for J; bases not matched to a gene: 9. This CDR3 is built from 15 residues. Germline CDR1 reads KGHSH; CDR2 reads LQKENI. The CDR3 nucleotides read TGTGCCAGCTCCACAGCCCCGGGACAGAATTCACCCCTCCACTTT. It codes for CASSTAPGQNSPLHF.

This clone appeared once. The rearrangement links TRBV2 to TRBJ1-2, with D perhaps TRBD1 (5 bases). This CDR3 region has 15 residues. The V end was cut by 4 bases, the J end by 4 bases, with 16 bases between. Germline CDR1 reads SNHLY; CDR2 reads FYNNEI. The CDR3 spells CASSGPGPTSYGYTF. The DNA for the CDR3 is TGTGCCAGCAGTGGGCCAGGGCCAACATCCTATGGCTACACCTTC.

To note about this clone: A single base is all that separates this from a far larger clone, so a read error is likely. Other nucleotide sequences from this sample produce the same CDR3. This CDR3 reads CASSYGGLRRTNTEAFF. In DNA form, the CDR3 reads TGTGCCAGCAGTTATGGGGGACTGAGGCGCACAAACACTGAAGCTTTCTTT. J is TRBJ1-1 and V is TRBV2, with D perhaps matching TRBD1 (5 bases). CDR1 is SNHLY and CDR2 is FYNNEI in the germline V gene. The CDR3 is made up of 17 amino acids. The V and J ends lost 5 bases and 2 bases respectively, with 21 bases between them. Full variable domain (missing parts from reference TRBV2 and TRBJ1-1): EPEVTQTPSHQVTQMGQEVILRCVPISNHLYFYWYRQILGQKVEFLVSFYNNEISEKSEIFDDQFSVERPDGSNFTLKIRSTKLEDSAMYFCASSYGGLRRTNTEAFFGQGTRLTVV.

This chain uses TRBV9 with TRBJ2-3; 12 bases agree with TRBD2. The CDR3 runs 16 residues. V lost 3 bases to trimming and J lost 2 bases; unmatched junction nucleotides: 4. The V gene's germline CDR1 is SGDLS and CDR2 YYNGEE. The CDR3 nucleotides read TGTGCCAGCAGCGCGGGACTAGCGGGCCTCACAGATACGCAGTATTTT. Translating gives CASSAGLAGLTDTQYF.

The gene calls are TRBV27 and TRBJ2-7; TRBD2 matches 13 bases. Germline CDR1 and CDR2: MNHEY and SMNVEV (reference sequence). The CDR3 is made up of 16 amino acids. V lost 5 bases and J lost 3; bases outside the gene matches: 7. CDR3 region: CASSPGTSGKIYEQYF. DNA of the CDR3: TGTGCCAGCAGTCCCGGGACTAGCGGGAAGATCTACGAGCAGTACTTC.

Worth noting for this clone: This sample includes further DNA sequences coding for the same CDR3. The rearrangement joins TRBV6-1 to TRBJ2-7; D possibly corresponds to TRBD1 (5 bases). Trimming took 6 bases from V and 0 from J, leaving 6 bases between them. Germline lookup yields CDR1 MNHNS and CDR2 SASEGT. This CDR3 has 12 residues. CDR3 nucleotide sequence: TGTGCCAGCAGAGACAGCTCCTACGAGCAGTACTTC. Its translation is CASRDSSYEQYF.

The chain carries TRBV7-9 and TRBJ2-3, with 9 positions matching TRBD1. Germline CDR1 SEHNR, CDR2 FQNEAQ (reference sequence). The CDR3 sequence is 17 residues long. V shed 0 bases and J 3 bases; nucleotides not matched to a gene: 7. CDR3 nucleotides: TGTGCCAGCAGCTTAGCCCTCCGGGACAGGGAGACAGATACGCAGTATTTT. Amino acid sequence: CASSLALRDRETDTQYF.

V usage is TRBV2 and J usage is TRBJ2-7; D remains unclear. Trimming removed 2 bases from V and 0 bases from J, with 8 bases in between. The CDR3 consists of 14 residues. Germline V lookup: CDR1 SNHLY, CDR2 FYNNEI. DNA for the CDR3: TGTGCCAGCAGTGAACGGGTACCCTCCTACGAGCAGTACTTC. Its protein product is CASSERVPSYEQYF.

CDR3 sequence reads: CASSPKGQGDGGDIQYF. The CDR3 bases are TGTGCCAGCAGCCCGAAGGGACAGGGGGACGGCGGAGACATTCAGTACTTC. V is TRBV11-2 and J is TRBJ2-4, with 11 bases matching TRBD1. Per the germline V gene, CDR1 is SGHAT and CDR2 is FQNNGV. The CDR3 consists of 17 residues. Trimming took 5 bases from V and 8 from J; bases not matched to a gene: 14.

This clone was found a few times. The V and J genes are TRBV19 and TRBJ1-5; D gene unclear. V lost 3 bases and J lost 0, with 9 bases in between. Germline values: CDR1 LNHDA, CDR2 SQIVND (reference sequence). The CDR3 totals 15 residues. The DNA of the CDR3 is TGTGCCAGTAGTATTGACCCAAATAGCAATCAGCCCCAGCATTTT. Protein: CASSIDPNSNQPQHF. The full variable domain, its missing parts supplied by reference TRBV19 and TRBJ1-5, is DGGITQSPKYLFRKEGQNVTLSCEQNLNHDAMYWYRQDPGQGLRLIYYSQIVNDFQKGDIAEGYSVSREKKESFPLTVTSAQKNPTAFYLCASSIDPNSNQPQHFGDGTRLSIL.

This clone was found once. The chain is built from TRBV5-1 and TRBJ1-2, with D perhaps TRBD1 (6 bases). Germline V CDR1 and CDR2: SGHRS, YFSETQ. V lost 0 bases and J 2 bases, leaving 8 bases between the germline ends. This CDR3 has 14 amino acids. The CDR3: CASSLGDKNYGYTF. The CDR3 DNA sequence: TGCGCCAGCAGCTTGGGGGACAAGAACTATGGCTACACCTTC.

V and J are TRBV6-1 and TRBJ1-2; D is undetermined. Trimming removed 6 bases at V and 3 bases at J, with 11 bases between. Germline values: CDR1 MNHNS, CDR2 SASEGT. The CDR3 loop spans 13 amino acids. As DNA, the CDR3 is TGTGCCAGCAGCCTAGCGGCTGACTATGGCTACACCTTC. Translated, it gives CASSLAADYGYTF.

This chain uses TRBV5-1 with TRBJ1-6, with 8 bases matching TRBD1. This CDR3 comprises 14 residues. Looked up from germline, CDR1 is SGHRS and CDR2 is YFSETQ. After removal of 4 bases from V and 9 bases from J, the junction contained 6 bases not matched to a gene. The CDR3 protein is CASSTTGEASPLHF. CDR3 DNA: TGCGCCAGCAGCACGACAGGGGAGGCTTCACCCCTCCACTTT.

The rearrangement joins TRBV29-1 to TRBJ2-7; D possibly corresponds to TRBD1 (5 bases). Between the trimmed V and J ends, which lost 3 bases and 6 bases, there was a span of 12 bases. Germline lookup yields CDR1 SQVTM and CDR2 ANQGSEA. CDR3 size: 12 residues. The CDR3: CSVDSPGAEQYF. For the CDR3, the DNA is TGCAGCGTTGACAGCCCTGGGGCCGAGCAGTACTTC.

DNA for the CDR3: TGTGCCAGCTCACCACCTTGGGGACAGGGCAACCCACTAAAACTCTATGGCTACACCTTC. Its translation is CASSPPWGQGNPLKLYGYTF. The rearrangement joins TRBV18 to TRBJ1-2; 9 bases line up with TRBD1. V was pared by 0 bases and J by 4 bases, with 18 bases of the junction left unmatched. The CDR3 is 20 amino acids. The germline CDR1 and CDR2 sequences are KGHSH and LQKENI.

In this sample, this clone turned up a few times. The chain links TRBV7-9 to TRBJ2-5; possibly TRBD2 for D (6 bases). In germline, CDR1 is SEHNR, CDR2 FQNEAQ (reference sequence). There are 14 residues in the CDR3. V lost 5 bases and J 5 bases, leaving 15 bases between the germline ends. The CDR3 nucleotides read TGTGCCAGCAGCACGGAGGGGCTCATCGAGACCCAGTACTTC. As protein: CASSTEGLIETQYF.

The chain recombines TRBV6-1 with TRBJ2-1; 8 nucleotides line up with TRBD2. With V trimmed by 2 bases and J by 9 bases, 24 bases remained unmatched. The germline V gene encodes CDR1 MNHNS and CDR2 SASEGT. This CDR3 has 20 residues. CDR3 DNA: TGTGCCAGCAGTGAAAGGTTCTCGGCTGGAGCGGGAGATTCACGCGGTGAGCAGTTCTTC. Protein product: CASSERFSAGAGDSRGEQFF.

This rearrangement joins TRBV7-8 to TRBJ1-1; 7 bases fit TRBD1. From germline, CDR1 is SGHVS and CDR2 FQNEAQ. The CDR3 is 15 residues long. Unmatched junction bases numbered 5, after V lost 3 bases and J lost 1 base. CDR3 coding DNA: TGTGCCAGCAGCTTTATTCGACAGGGGAACACTGAAGCTTTCTTT. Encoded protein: CASSFIRQGNTEAFF.

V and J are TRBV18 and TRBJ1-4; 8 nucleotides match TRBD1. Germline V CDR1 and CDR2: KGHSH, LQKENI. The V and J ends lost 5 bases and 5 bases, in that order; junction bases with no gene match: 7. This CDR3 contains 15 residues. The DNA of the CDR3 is TGTGCCAGCTCAGCGGCGGCAGGGGGCAATGAAAAACTGTTTTTT. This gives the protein CASSAAAGGNEKLFF.